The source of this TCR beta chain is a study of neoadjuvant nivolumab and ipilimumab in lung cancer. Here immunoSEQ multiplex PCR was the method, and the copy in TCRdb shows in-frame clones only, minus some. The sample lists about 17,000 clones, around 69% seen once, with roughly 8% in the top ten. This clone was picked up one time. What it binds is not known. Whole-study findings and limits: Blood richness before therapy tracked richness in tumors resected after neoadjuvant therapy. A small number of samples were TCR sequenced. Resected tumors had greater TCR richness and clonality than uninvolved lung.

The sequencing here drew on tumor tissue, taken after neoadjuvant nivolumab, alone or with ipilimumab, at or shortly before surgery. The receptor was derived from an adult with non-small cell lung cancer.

The DNA of the CDR3 is TGTGCCAGCAGCTTGGCCAGGGCAGGGGGTGTGTACGAGCAGTACTTC. As protein: CASSLARAGGVYEQYF. The chain couples TRBV7-9 to TRBJ2-7; 7 bases align to TRBD1. Germline CDR1 and CDR2: SEHNR and FQNEAQ (reference sequence). V shed 3 bases and J 4 bases; nucleotides not matched to a gene: 12. This CDR3 contains 16 residues.